This TCR beta chain comes out of a study of blood T cell repertoires in COVID-19. Study at large: Collection of acute and convalescent COVID-19 samples took place in the United States, Italy and Spain. PBMCs, B-cell-depleted T cells, or T cells were the source of the cDNA or gDNA that made up the material.

CDR1 GTSNPN and CDR2 SVGIG come from the germline V gene (reference sequence). V was trimmed by 3 bases and J by 4 bases, leaving 15 bases between them. The CDR3 sequence is 14 residues long. Data came from immunoSEQ multiplex PCR; TCRdb stores just in-frame clones and leaves some out. The sample contains around 620,000 clones, over 80% of which appear only once. The rearrangement joins TRBV30 to TRBJ1-1, with a possible D match to TRBD1 (5 bases). The source material was peripheral blood. This TCR derives from a woman younger than 30 with acute or convalescent COVID-19. CDR3 bases: TGTGCCTGGAGCCCGGGGCGGGGGACCACTGAAGCTTTCTTT. Translation: CAWSPGRGTTEAFF.